The 5 T cell receptor beta chains given below trace back to one sample, sequenced in a study of blood T cell repertoires in COVID-19. TCRdb keeps only in-frame clones here, not all; method: immunoSEQ multiplex PCR. The data contain tens of thousands of clones, approximately 91% of them singletons. The material sequenced was peripheral blood. These TCRs come from a man aged 65-85 years with active or convalescent COVID-19.

The gene calls are TRBV6-5 and TRBJ1-4; D unresolved. This CDR3 has 16 residues. Per the germline V gene, CDR1 is MNHEY and CDR2 is SVGAGI. V was shortened by 0 bases and J by 6 bases, with 14 bases between the two germline ends. The chain's CDR3 is CASSYSINTEYEKLFF. The CDR3, as DNA: TGTGCCAGCAGTTACTCGATTAACACGGAGTATGAAAAACTGTTTTTT.

CDR3 sequence: CASSRRGQNSGELFF. Written as DNA, the CDR3 is TGTGCCAGCTCACGAAGAGGACAGAATTCCGGGGAGCTGTTTTTT. J is TRBJ2-2 and V is TRBV18; D perhaps matches TRBD1 (6 bases). Germline V gives CDR1 KGHSH, CDR2 LQKENI. V dropped 4 bases and J dropped 6 bases, with 15 bases sitting between them. The CDR3 has 15 residues.

This clone was found a few times. The rearrangement uses TRBV6-2 or TRBV6-3 and TRBJ2-3; 8 nucleotides align to TRBD2. V was pared by 6 bases and J by 4 bases, with 9 bases of the junction left unmatched. The CDR3 is 15 residues long. Looked up from germline, CDR1 is MNHEY and CDR2 is SVGEGT. CDR3 nucleotides: TGTGCCAGCAGCTTACGGGGGGGCTTCGCAGATACGCAGTATTTT. Its protein is CASSLRGGFADTQYF.

The chain recombines TRBV5-1 with TRBJ2-1; D is possibly TRBD2 (6 bases). V was clipped by 5 bases and J by 0 bases, with 18 bases between them. Per germline, CDR1 SGHRS and CDR2 YFSETQ. The CDR3 contains 17 residues. This chain's CDR3 is CASSSSGDHSSYNEQFF. CDR3 in DNA: TGCGCCAGCAGTTCCTCGGGGGACCACAGCTCCTACAATGAGCAGTTCTTC. Combining the CDR3 with reference TRBV5-1 and TRBJ2-1 gives the whole variable domain KAGVTQTPRYLIKTRGQQVTLSCSPISGHRSVSWYQQTPGQGLQFLFEYFSETQRNKGNFPGRFSGRQFSNSRSEMNVSTLELGDSALYLCASSSSGDHSSYNEQFFGPGTRLTVL.

CDR3 coding DNA: TGTGCCAGTAGTCCCGGACAGGGGAGTGGCACTGAAGCTTTCTTT. As protein: CASSPGQGSGTEAFF. The chain employs TRBV19 and TRBJ1-1, with 9 positions matching TRBD1. Germline V gives CDR1 LNHDA, CDR2 SQIVND (reference sequence). The CDR3 contains 15 residues. The junction had 8 bases not matched to a gene; V was cut back by 5 bases and J by 4 bases.